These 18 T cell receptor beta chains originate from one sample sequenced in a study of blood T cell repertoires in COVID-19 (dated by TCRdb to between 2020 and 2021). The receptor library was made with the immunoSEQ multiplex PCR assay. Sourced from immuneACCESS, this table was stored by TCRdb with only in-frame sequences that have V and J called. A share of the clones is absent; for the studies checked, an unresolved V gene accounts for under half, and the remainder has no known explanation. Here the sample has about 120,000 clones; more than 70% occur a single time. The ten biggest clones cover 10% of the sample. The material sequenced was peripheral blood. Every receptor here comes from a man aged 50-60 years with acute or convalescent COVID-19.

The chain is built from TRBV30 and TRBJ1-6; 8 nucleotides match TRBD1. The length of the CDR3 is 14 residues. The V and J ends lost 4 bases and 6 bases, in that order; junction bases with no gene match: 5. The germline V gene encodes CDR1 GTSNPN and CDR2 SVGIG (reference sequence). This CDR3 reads CAWIRTGLNSPLHF. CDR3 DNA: TGTGCCTGGATCCGGACAGGGCTTAATTCACCCCTCCACTTT.

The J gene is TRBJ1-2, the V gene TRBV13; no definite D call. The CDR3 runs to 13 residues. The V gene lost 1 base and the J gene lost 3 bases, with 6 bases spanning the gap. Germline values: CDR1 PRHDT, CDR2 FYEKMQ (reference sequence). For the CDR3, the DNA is TGTGCCAGCAGCTTAGAGAGGTACTATGGCTACACCTTC. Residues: CASSLERYYGYTF. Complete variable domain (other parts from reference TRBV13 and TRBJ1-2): AAGVIQSPRHLIKEKRETATLKCYPIPRHDTVYWYQQGPGQDPQFLISFYEKMQSDKGSIPDRFSAQQFSDYHSELNMSSLELGDSALYFCASSLERYYGYTFGSGTRLTVV.

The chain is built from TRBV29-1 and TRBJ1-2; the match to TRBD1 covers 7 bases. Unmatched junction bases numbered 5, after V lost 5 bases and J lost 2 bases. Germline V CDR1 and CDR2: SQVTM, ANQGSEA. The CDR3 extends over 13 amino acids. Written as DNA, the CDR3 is TGCAGCGTTATAGGGGGCGGGAACTATGGCTACACCTTC. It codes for CSVIGGGNYGYTF.

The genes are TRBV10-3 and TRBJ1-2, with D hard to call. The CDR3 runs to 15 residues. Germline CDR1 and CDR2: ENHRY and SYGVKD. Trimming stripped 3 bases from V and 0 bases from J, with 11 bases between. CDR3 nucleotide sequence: TGTGCCATCAGTGATTGGCATTCGTCTAACTATGGCTACACCTTC. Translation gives CAISDWHSSNYGYTF.

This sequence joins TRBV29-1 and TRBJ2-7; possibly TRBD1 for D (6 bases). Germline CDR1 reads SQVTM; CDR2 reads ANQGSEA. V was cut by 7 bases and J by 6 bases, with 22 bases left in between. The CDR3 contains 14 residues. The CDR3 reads CSAGSGTFSGEQYF. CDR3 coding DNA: TGCAGCGCCGGCTCCGGGACATTTTCTGGCGAGCAGTACTTC.

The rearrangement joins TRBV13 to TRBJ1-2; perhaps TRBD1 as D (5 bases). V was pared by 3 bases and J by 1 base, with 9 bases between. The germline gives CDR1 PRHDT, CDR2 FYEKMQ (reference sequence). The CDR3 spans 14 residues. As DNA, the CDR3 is TGTGCCAGCAGCTTTTGGGGGGTTAACTATGGCTACACCTTC. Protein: CASSFWGVNYGYTF.

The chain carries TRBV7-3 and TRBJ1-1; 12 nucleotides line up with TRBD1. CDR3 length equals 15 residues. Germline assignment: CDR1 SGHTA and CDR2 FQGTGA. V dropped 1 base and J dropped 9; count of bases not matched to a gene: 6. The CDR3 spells CASSLRGGQGAKAFF. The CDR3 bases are TGTGCCAGCAGCTTAAGAGGGGGACAGGGGGCAAAAGCTTTCTTT.

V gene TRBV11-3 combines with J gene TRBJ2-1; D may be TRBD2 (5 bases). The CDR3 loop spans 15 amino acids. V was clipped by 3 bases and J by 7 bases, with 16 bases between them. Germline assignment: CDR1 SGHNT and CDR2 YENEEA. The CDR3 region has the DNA TGTGCCAGCAGCTTTGAGCGCGGGTACCGTAATGAGCAGTTCTTC. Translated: CASSFERGYRNEQFF.

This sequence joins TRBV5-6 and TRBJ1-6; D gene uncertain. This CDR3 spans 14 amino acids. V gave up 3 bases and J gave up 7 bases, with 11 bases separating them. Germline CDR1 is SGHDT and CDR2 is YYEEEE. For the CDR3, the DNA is TGTGCCAGCAGCTCGGGGTTGCGGAATTCACCCCTCCACTTT. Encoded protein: CASSSGLRNSPLHF. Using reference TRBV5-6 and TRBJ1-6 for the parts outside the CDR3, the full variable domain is DAGVTQSPTHLIKTRGQQVTLRCSPKSGHDTVSWYQQALGQGPQFIFQYYEEEERQRGNFPDRFSGHQFPNYSSELNVNALLLGDSALYLCASSSGLRNSPLHFGNGTRLTVT.

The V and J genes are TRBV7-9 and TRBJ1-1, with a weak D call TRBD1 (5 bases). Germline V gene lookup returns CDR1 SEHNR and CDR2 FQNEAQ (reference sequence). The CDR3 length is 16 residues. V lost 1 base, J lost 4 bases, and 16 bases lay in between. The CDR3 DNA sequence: TGTGCCAGCAGCTTAGAGTGGGGGGGATCTGGCACTGAAGCTTTCTTT. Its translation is CASSLEWGGSGTEAFF.

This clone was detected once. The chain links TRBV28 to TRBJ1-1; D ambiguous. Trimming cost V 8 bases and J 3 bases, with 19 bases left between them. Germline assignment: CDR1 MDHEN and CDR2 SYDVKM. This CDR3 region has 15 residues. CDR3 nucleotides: TGTGCCAGCGTCGTAAGAGGGTTCGGGTACACTGAAGCTTTCTTT. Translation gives CASVVRGFGYTEAFF.

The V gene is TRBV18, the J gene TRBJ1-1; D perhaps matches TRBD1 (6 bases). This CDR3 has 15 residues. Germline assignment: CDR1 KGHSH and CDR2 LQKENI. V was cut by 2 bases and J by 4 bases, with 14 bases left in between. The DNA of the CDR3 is TGTGCCAGCTCACCAATACAGGGCGGGAGCACTGAAGCTTTCTTT. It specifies CASSPIQGGSTEAFF.

In DNA form, the CDR3 reads TGTGCCAGCAGCTCCCCGACTAGCACAGATACGCAGTATTTT. The encoded protein is CASSSPTSTDTQYF. The rearrangement joins TRBV5-4 to TRBJ2-3; D is unresolved. The CDR3 sequence is 14 residues long. Germline CDR1 reads SGHNT; CDR2 reads YYREEE (reference sequence). Trimming cost V 3 bases and J 0 bases, with 8 bases left between them.

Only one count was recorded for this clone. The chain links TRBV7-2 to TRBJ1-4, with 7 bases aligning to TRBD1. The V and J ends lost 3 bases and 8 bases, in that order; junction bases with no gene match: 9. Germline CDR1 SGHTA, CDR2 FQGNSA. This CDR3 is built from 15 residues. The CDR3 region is CASSLQGGREEKLFF. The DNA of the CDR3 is TGTGCCAGCAGCTTGCAGGGGGGACGCGAAGAAAAACTGTTTTTT.

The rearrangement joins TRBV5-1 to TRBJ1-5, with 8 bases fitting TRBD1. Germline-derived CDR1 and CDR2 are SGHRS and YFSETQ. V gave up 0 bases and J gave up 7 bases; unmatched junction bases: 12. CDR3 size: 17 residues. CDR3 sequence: CASSLVAVGQGGQPQHF. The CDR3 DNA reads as TGCGCCAGCAGCTTGGTGGCGGTTGGACAGGGAGGCCAGCCCCAGCATTTT.

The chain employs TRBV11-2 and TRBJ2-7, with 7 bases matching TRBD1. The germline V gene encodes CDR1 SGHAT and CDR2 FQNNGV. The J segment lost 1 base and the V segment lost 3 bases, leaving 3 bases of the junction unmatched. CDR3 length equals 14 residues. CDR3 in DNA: TGTGCCAGCAGCTTTAGACAGGGATCCTACGAGCAGTACTTC. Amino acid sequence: CASSFRQGSYEQYF.

CDR3 protein: CASSPRRISTDTQYF. The CDR3 region has the DNA TGTGCCAGCAGCCCTCGGAGAATCTCCACAGATACGCAGTATTTT. The chain joins TRBV7-2 to TRBJ2-3; D is unclear. The CDR3 has 15 residues. Germline V gene data show CDR1 as SGHTA and CDR2 as FQGNSA. V dropped 5 bases and J dropped 2 bases, with 14 bases sitting between them.

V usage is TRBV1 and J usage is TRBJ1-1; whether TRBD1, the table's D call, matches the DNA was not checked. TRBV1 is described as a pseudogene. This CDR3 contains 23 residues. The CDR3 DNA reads TGCACCAGCAGCCAAGATCTTATGGGACAGGGGAGTGACCGCCCCTTGATGAACACTGAAGCTTTCTTT. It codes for CTSSQDLMGQGSDRPLMNTEAFF.